The sequence of this TCR beta chain was determined in a study of identical twins. This clonotype came up a few times. The V gene lost 0 bases and the J gene lost 7 bases, with 7 bases spanning the gap. The germline V gene encodes CDR1 KGHDR and CDR2 SFDVKD. The CDR3 contains 13 residues. TCRdb fed the 5' RACE reads into MiXCR, producing one record per CDR3 protein. The data contain a few hundred thousand distinct CDR3 sequences, 9% of them singletons. The source is a woman between 45 and 65 years old in good health. J is TRBJ2-3 and V is TRBV24-1, with D hard to call. The sequenced sample consisted of naive T cells sorted from blood. The CDR3: CATSDLLTYTQYF. The CDR3 DNA is TGTGCCACCAGTGATTTGCTCACTTATACGCAGTATTTT.